This TCR beta chain was sequenced during a study of cytomegalovirus exposure and HLA in healthy donors. The ends lost 7 bases at V and 4 bases at J; junction bases unmatched: 8. This CDR3 spans 14 amino acids. Germline-derived CDR1 and CDR2 are SQVTM and ANQGSEA. Repertoires were generated with immunoSEQ multiplex PCR, while TCRdb's copy carries only in-frame clones and drops some. The sample consists of 110,000 or so clones, roughly 82% of them appearing once. Material: PBMCs. This rearrangement joins TRBV29-1 to TRBJ2-1; 9 nucleotides agree with TRBD2. The TCR comes from a man between 18 and 35 years old in good health and CMV-seronegative. CDR3 in amino acids: CSETKRGAYNEQFF. CDR3 DNA sequence: TGCAGCGAAACGAAGCGGGGGGCTTACAATGAGCAGTTCTTC.